This T cell receptor (beta chain) was captured by sequencing in a study of shared clonotypes between healthy human individuals. The CDR3 spans 14 residues. CDR1 is SGHVS and CDR2 is FQNEAQ in the germline V gene. J lost 3 bases, V lost 5 bases, and 4 bases had no gene match. Sequencing was performed with immunoSEQ multiplex PCR; in TCRdb, only in-frame clones are kept and a portion is missing. The sample holds about 2.4 million clones; more than 85% are singletons and the top ten take 0.36%. The receptor was isolated from a man aged 18 to 30 in good health. Some clones in this sample may be carry-over from other donors' samples. The sequenced sample consisted of naive CD4+ T cells from PBMCs. Subset here: CD45RA+ positively selected. This sequence joins TRBV7-8 and TRBJ1-2; 9 nucleotides line up with TRBD1. In nucleotides, the CDR3 is TGTGCCAGCAGCCCCGACAGGGGGGACTATGGCTACACCTTC. Translation gives CASSPDRGDYGYTF.